What follows is one T cell receptor (beta chain) and its context. Its antigen remains unknown. The sample originates from a study of cytomegalovirus exposure and HLA in healthy donors. Study results and caveats: It was reported that TCR beta sequences correctly inferred the HLA-A and HLA-B alleles for most subjects.

The primer mix had 60 Vbeta and 13 Jbeta primers. Profiling relied on immunoSEQ multiplex PCR, and the TCRdb table lists in-frame clones only, not all of them. Its table lists tens of thousands of clones. Sequencing used PBMCs. The TCR was taken from a woman aged 30 to 39 in good health and CMV-seronegative.

Here the CDR3 reads CASSLNGLSGIYEQYF. The CDR3 nucleotides are TGTGCCAGCAGTTTAAACGGACTCTCGGGGATCTACGAGCAGTACTTC. This rearrangement joins TRBV6-5 to TRBJ2-7; TRBD2 is a possible D gene (5 bases). Trimming took off 4 bases at V and 3 bases at J, with 19 bases between the two ends. Germline V gives CDR1 MNHEY, CDR2 SVGAGI. CDR3 length: 16 amino acids.